Listed here are 3 T cell receptor beta chains from one sample, sequenced in a study of monozygotic twins with inflammatory bowel disease. TCRdb reprocessed the 5' RACE reads and stores each CDR3 protein as one record, lacking DNA. The table lists fewer than 550,000 distinct CDR3 sequences. The source material was blood. These receptors all stem from a human donor with ulcerative colitis or Crohn's disease, or a healthy co-twin of an affected twin (not recorded which).

This chain links TRBV20-1 with TRBJ1-6. This CDR3 contains 14 residues. CDR1 DFQATT and CDR2 SNEGSKA come from the germline V gene (reference sequence). CDR3 residues: CSVFGGSYNSPLHF.

The chain links TRBV7-6 to TRBJ2-1; TCRdb outputs TRBD2, but without DNA this stays unchecked. Per germline, CDR1 SGHVS and CDR2 FNYEAQ. CDR3 size: 16 residues. CDR3 protein: CASSTGGPGFGFEQFF.

This rearrangement joins TRBV7-2 to TRBJ2-7; lacking DNA, the TRBD2 call made by TCRdb goes unchecked. The CDR3 consists of 11 residues. Germline CDR1 SGHTA, CDR2 FQGNSA. CDR3 amino acids: CASSSPQEQYF.